The 14 T cell receptor beta chains given below trace back to one sample, sequenced in a study of T cell repertoires in cytomegalovirus infection. The antigens of these receptors remain unknown. TCRdb analysed the reads with MiXCR anew, one entry per CDR3 protein. The profile covers some 800,000 distinct CDR3 sequences, with approximately 29% appearing a single time and around 11% taken by the ten largest. The sample here was cultured CD8+ T cells from PBMCs, taken from culture after CMV antigen stimulation. These receptors were collected from a human donor in good health (CMV status not recorded). Some clones in this sample may be carry-over from other donors' samples.

The rearrangement links TRBV6-1 to TRBJ2-1, with D possibly matching TRBD1 (5 bases). Germline-derived CDR1 and CDR2 are MNHNS and SASEGT. The CDR3 consists of 17 residues. Between the trimmed V and J ends, which lost 5 bases and 2 bases, there was a span of 19 bases. The CDR3 region is CASSHRSDHPPYNEQFF. The DNA of the CDR3 is TGTGCCAGCAGTCACAGGTCCGACCACCCTCCCTACAATGAGCAGTTCTTC.

This clonotype was observed once. The chain carries TRBV27 and TRBJ2-5, with D unclear. The germline CDR1 and CDR2 sequences are MNHEY and SMNVEV (reference sequence). V lost 1 base to trimming and J lost 3 bases, with 18 bases between them. The length of the CDR3 is 17 residues. CDR3 sequence (DNA): TGTGCCAGCAGTTTATGGAGCCCTACAGTCAGCGAAGAGACCCAGTACTTC. Translation: CASSLWSPTVSEETQYF.

J is TRBJ1-2 and V is TRBV7-3; D remains ambiguous. The CDR3 has 14 amino acids. V was trimmed by 3 bases and J by 6 bases, leaving 14 bases between them. Germline CDR1 SGHTA, CDR2 FQGTGA. The CDR3 protein is CASSFLPPVHGYTF. CDR3 coding DNA: TGTGCCAGCAGCTTTCTACCCCCCGTTCATGGCTACACCTTC.

Only a few counts were recorded for this clonotype. This chain's CDR3 is CASSQDLGTTYEQYF. In nucleotides, the CDR3 is TGCGCCAGCAGCCAAGATTTAGGCACCACCTACGAGCAGTACTTC. The V and J genes are TRBV4-1 and TRBJ2-7; no reliable D call. The CDR3 has 15 residues. Trimming stripped 0 bases from V and 2 bases from J, with 11 bases between. Germline assignment: CDR1 MGHRA and CDR2 YSYEKL.

The table lists this clonotype with a few counts. This chain uses TRBV5-1 with TRBJ1-1; D unclear. There are 16 residues in the CDR3. CDR1 and CDR2 (germline): SGHRS, YFSETQ. V was trimmed by 0 bases and J by 0 bases, leaving 12 bases between them. CDR3 in amino acids: CASSLAFQGVNTEAFF. The CDR3 nucleotides are TGCGCCAGCAGCTTGGCCTTCCAAGGCGTGAACACTGAAGCTTTCTTT.

Ten or more counts support this clonotype. The chain has TRBV12-3 or TRBV12-4 and TRBJ2-1; D remains unclear. V was cut by 3 bases and J by 3 bases, with 6 bases left in between. The CDR3 contains 13 residues. This chain's CDR3 is CASSFASYNEQFF. CDR3 DNA sequence: TGTGCCAGCAGTTTTGCTAGCTACAATGAGCAGTTCTTC.

There are a few counts of this clonotype. The V call is TRBV7-9, the J call TRBJ1-2; 9 bases align to TRBD1. The J segment lost 4 bases and the V segment lost 3 bases, leaving 15 bases of the junction unmatched. The CDR3 is 18 residues long. In germline, CDR1 is SEHNR, CDR2 FQNEAQ (reference sequence). CDR3 sequence reads: CASSFPVPGQGRAYGYTF. The CDR3, as DNA: TGTGCCAGCAGCTTCCCCGTCCCGGGACAGGGCAGGGCCTATGGCTACACCTTC.

The V gene is TRBV6-2 or TRBV6-3, the J gene TRBJ2-2; no reliable D call. This CDR3 region has 11 residues. The germline gives CDR1 MNHEY, CDR2 SVGEGT. Between the trimmed V and J ends, which lost 6 bases and 9 bases, there was a span of 8 bases. The CDR3 nucleotides read TGTGCCAGCAGCGTTAGCCGGGAGCTGTTTTTT. Translating it yields CASSVSRELFF.

This clonotype was counted only a few times. The chain employs TRBV12-3 or TRBV12-4 and TRBJ2-1; D gene uncertain. This CDR3 comprises 12 residues. V was trimmed by 6 bases and J by 9 bases, leaving 12 bases between them. This CDR3 reads CASSLYGPEQFF. CDR3 nucleotide sequence: TGTGCCAGCAGCCTTTACGGGCCTGAGCAGTTCTTC.

This chain uses TRBV9 with TRBJ2-1; the D is unclear. The germline CDR1 and CDR2 sequences are SGDLS and YYNGEE. The CDR3 is made up of 12 amino acids. CDR3 coding DNA: TGTGCAGGTGGGAACTCCTACAATGAGCAGTTCTTC. Protein product: CAGGNSYNEQFF.

V and J are TRBV20-1 and TRBJ1-1; 7 positions match TRBD1. CDR1 is DFQATT, CDR2 SNEGSKA, per germline (reference sequence). The CDR3 sequence is 15 residues long. After removal of 5 bases from V and 1 base from J, the junction contained 10 bases not matched to a gene. The CDR3 DNA reads as TGCAGTGCTCGCTCCCGACAGGGCAGGAACACTGAAGCTTTCTTT. Protein sequence: CSARSRQGRNTEAFF.

The chain is built from TRBV14 and TRBJ1-4, with D unresolved. Germline V CDR1 and CDR2: SGHDN, FVKESK. V was clipped by 1 base and J by 12 bases, with 18 bases between them. The CDR3 is made up of 15 amino acids. CDR3 DNA: TGTGCCAGCAGCCAAGTCCGGGGTCCTGTAGTTGAACTGTTTTTT. It codes for CASSQVRGPVVELFF.

This clonotype was counted many times. The chain carries TRBV12-3 or TRBV12-4 and TRBJ1-1; no clear D. The CDR3 runs 13 residues. Trimming shortened V by 2 bases and J by 2 bases, and 6 bases separated the two germline ends. CDR3: CASSLIDNTEAFF. The DNA for the CDR3 is TGTGCCAGCAGTTTAATTGACAACACTGAAGCTTTCTTT.

The V gene is TRBV6-2 or TRBV6-3, the J gene TRBJ1-1; no clear D. CDR3 size: 13 residues. With 1 base removed from V and 7 bases from J, the gap between germline ends came to 10 bases. CDR1 is MNHEY, CDR2 SVGEGT, per germline. The CDR3 DNA is TGTGCCAGCAGTTACTTCCGGATGGGTGAAGCTTTCTTT. Protein: CASSYFRMGEAFF.